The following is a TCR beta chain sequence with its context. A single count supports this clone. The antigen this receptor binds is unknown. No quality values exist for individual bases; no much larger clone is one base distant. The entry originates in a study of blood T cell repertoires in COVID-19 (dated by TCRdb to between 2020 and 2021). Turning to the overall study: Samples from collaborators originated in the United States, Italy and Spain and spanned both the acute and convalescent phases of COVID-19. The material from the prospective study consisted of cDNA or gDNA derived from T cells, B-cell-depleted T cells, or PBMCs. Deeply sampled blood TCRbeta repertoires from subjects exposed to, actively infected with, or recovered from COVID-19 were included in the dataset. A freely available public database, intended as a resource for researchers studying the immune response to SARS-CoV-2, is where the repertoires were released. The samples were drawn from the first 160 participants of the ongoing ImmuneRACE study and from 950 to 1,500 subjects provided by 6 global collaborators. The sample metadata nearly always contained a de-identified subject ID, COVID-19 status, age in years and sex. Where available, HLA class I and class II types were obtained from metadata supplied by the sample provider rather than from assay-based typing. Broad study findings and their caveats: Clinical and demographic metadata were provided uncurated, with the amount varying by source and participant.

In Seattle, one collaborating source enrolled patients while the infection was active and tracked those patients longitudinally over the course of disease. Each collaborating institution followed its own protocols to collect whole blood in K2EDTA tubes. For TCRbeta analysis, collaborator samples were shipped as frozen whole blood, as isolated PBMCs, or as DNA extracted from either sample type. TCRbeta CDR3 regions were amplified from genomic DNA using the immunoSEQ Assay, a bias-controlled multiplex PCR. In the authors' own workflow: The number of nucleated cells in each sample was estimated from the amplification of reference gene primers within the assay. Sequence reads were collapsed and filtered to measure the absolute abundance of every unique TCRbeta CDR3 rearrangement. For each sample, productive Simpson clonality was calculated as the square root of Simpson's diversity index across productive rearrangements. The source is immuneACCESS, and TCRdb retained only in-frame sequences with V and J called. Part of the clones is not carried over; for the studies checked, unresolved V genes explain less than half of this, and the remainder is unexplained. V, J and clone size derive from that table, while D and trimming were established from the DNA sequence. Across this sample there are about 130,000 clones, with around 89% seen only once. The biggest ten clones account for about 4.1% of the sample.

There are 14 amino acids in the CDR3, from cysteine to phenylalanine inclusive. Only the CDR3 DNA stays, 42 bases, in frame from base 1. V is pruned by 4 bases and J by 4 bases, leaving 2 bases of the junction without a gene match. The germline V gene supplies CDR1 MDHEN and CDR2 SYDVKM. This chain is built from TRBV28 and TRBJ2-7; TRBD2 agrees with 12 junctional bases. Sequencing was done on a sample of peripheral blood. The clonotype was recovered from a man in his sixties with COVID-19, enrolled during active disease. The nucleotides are TGTGCCAGCAGTTCCGGGACTAGCGGGTACGAGCAGTACTTC. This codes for CASSSGTSGYEQYF.